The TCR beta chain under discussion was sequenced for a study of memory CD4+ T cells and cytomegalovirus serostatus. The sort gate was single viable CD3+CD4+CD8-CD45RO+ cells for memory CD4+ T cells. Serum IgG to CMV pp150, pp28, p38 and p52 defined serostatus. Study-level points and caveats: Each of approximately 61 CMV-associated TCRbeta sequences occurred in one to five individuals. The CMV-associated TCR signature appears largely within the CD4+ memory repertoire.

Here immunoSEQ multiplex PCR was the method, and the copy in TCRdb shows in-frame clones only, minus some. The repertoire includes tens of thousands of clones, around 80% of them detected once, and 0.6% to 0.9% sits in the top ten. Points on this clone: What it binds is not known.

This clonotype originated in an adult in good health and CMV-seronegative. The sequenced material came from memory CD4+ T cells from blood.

CDR3 bases: TGTGCCAGCAGCCCCTCGTTGCAGTATGAAGCTTTCTTT. It yields the protein CASSPSLQYEAFF. This sequence joins TRBV5-4 and TRBJ1-1; D not certain. Germline V CDR1 and CDR2: SGHNT, YYREEE (reference sequence). The CDR3 totals 13 residues. The V and J ends lost 4 bases and 7 bases respectively, with 14 bases between them.